These T cell receptor beta chains were read from a single sample in a study of OX40 agonist ivuxolimab in advanced cancers. Repertoires were generated with immunoSEQ multiplex PCR, while TCRdb's copy carries only in-frame clones and drops some. In the table there are around 63,000 clones, 86% of which are singletons. The material sequenced was CD4+ or CD8+ T cells sorted from blood, taken in a trial of the OX40 agonist ivuxolimab. The receptors come from an adult with an advanced solid tumor such as melanoma, head and neck, liver or kidney cancer. Each CDR3 is given with its conserved first and last residue. A D gene is named only where the DNA matches it firmly. A row's size may be missing; if present it is once, few, many or a size class.

TRBV5-1	15	TRBJ2-7	-	once	CASRPPGDPEGEQYF	TGCGCCAGCAGACCTCCCGGTGACCCGGAGGGCGAGCAGTACTTC
TRBV6-1	15	TRBJ2-5	-	-	CASSETTGGQETQYF	TGTGCCAGCAGTGAAACGACAGGAGGGCAGGAGACCCAGTACTTC
TRBV6-1	12	TRBJ2-4	-	once	CASSFGANIQYF	TGTGCCAGCAGTTTCGGGGCAAACATTCAGTACTTC
TRBV7-2	16	TRBJ2-1	-	-	CASSLRTTLSYNEQFF	TGTGCCAGCAGCTTACGGACTACCCTCTCCTACAATGAGCAGTTCTTC
TRBV7-8	16	TRBJ2-7	-	-	CASSLVGSVALYEQYF	TGTGCCAGCAGCTTAGTGGGGTCGGTGGCGCTCTACGAGCAGTACTTC
TRBV28	14	TRBJ2-7	TRBD1	-	CASSSPGQTYEQYF	TGTGCCAGCAGTTCACCGGGACAGACCTACGAGCAGTACTTC
TRBV13	14	TRBJ2-7	-	-	CASSLGDTSYEQYF	TGTGCCAGCAGCTTAGGGGACACCTCCTACGAGCAGTACTTC
TRBV6-5	16	TRBJ1-2	-	-	CASSYSVPGVGYGYTF	TGTGCCAGCAGTTACTCGGTTCCAGGGGTCGGGTATGGCTACACCTTC
TRBV10-3	20	TRBJ2-7	TRBD1	-	CAISDTTGTGMIFGTYEQYF	TGTGCCATCAGCGATACTACCGGGACAGGGATGATTTTCGGGACCTACGAGCAGTACTTC
TRBV28	15	TRBJ1-1	-	-	CASSLWGPGNTEAFF	TGTGCCAGCAGTTTATGGGGGCCAGGGAACACTGAAGCTTTCTTT
TRBV2	13	TRBJ1-2	-	-	CASSPGSNYGYTF	TGTGCCAGCAGTCCGGGGTCGAACTATGGCTACACCTTC
TRBV15	17	TRBJ2-5	TRBD1	-	CATSREMGAGGAQTQYF	TGTGCCACCAGCAGAGAAATGGGCGCAGGGGGCGCTCAGACCCAGTACTTC
TRBV6-5	14	TRBJ2-3	-	-	CASSYRVSTDTQYF	TGTGCCAGCAGTTACAGGGTCAGCACAGATACGCAGTATTTT
TRBV5-5	14	TRBJ1-5	-	-	CASSLVPGTGPQHF	TGTGCCAGCAGCTTGGTACCTGGGACGGGGCCCCAGCATTTT
TRBV18	16	TRBJ2-7	TRBD2	-	CASSPPGGLATGEQYF	TGTGCCAGCTCACCACCGGGGGGACTAGCGACGGGGGAGCAGTACTTC
TRBV29-1	12	TRBJ2-5	-	-	CSGRNLQETQYF	TGCAGCGGGAGGAATTTACAAGAGACCCAGTACTTC
TRBV5-6	15	TRBJ2-5	-	-	CASSLGTGAGETQYF	TGTGCCAGCAGCTTGGGGACAGGCGCGGGGGAGACCCAGTACTTC
TRBV5-1	17	TRBJ2-1	-	-	CASSSSFVGRSYNEQFF	TGCGCCAGCAGCTCGAGCTTCGTGGGTCGCTCCTACAATGAGCAGTTCTTC
TRBV13	14	TRBJ1-4	-	-	CASSLRGNNEKLFF	TGTGCCAGCAGCCTCCGGGGAAATAATGAAAAACTGTTTTTT
TRBV5-5	16	TRBJ2-6	-	-	CASSLEGGSGANVLTF	TGTGCCAGCAGCTTGGAAGGCGGCTCTGGGGCCAACGTCCTGACTTTC
TRBV18	15	TRBJ1-6	-	-	CASSGVATANSPLHF	TGTGCCAGCTCAGGTGTAGCGACGGCAAATTCACCCCTCCACTTT
TRBV30	14	TRBJ2-3	-	-	CARDEGTSTDTQYF	TGTGCAAGGGACGAGGGGACTAGCACAGATACGCAGTATTTT
TRBV6-5	13	TRBJ2-5	-	-	CASSRRAQETQYF	TGTGCCAGCAGCCGCCGGGCCCAAGAGACCCAGTACTTC
TRBV2	14	TRBJ1-4	TRBD1	-	CASCPQGGNEKLFF	TGTGCCAGCTGCCCACAGGGGGGAAATGAAAAACTGTTTTTT
TRBV5-8	12	TRBJ2-5	-	-	CASSLVQETQYF	TGTGCCAGCAGCTTGGTCCAAGAGACCCAGTACTTC
TRBV30	11	TRBJ2-7	-	-	CASTSSYEQYF	TGTGCCTCCACTAGCTCCTACGAGCAGTACTTC
TRBV4-1	14	TRBJ1-5	-	-	CASSQDDRDQPQHF	TGCGCCAGCAGCCAAGATGATCGGGATCAGCCCCAGCATTTT
TRBV6-6	14	TRBJ2-5	-	-	CASTQGALQETQYF	TGTGCCAGCACCCAAGGGGCGCTCCAAGAGACCCAGTACTTC
TRBV18	15	TRBJ2-6	-	-	CASSLTGTGANVLTF	TGTGCCAGCTCACTAACAGGGACTGGGGCCAACGTCCTGACTTTC
TRBV30	17	TRBJ2-3	TRBD2	-	CAWSPGASGSISDTQYF	TGTGCCTGGAGTCCCGGGGCTAGCGGGAGTATCTCAGATACGCAGTATTTT
TRBV9	13	TRBJ2-3	-	-	CASSLASTDTQYF	TGTGCCAGCAGCCTCGCTAGCACAGATACGCAGTATTTT
TRBV11-3	11	TRBJ2-2	-	-	CASSATGELFF	TGTGCCAGCAGCGCCACCGGGGAGCTGTTTTTT
TRBV7-9	15	TRBJ2-4	-	few	CASSPMRLAKNIQYF	TGTGCCAGCAGCCCGATGCGGCTAGCCAAAAACATTCAGTACTTC
TRBV5-1	15	TRBJ2-2	TRBD2	-	CASRLLAGDTGELFF	TGCGCCAGCAGATTACTAGCGGGAGACACCGGGGAGCTGTTTTTT
TRBV5-1	16	TRBJ2-7	TRBD2	few	CASSSTSGTRSYEQYF	TGCGCCAGCAGCTCGACTAGCGGGACGAGAAGCTACGAGCAGTACTTC
TRBV15	15	TRBJ1-1	-	-	CATSRVEGMNTEAFF	TGTGCCACCAGCAGAGTTGAGGGGATGAACACTGAAGCTTTCTTT
TRBV11-2	14	TRBJ2-3	TRBD2	-	CASNRLADTDTQYF	TGTGCCAGCAACCGGCTAGCGGACACAGATACGCAGTATTTT
TRBV7-9	12	TRBJ2-1	-	-	CASSQEFNEQFF	TGTGCCAGCAGCCAAGAGTTTAATGAGCAGTTCTTC
TRBV7-2	13	TRBJ1-1	-	-	CARSRGRGTEAFF	TGTGCCAGGAGCCGGGGGCGAGGCACTGAAGCTTTCTTT
TRBV29-1	13	TRBJ2-7	TRBD1	-	CSALLERGLEQYF	TGCAGCGCCCTTCTGGAGAGGGGGCTCGAGCAGTACTTC
TRBV6-5	15	TRBJ1-1	TRBD1	-	CASRALDGRQGEAFF	TGTGCCAGCAGGGCGTTGGACGGACGACAGGGTGAAGCTTTCTTT
TRBV27	15	TRBJ1-5	-	once	CASSLSPGGDQPQHF	TGTGCCAGCAGTTTATCCCCGGGGGGGGATCAGCCCCAGCATTTT
TRBV19	15	TRBJ2-7	-	-	CASSNREEGDDEQYF	TGTGCCAGTAGCAACCGGGAAGAAGGGGATGACGAGCAGTACTTC
TRBV2	14	TRBJ2-3	-	-	CASSEAPGTDTQYF	TGTGCCAGCAGTGAAGCGCCCGGCACAGATACGCAGTATTTT
TRBV28	13	TRBJ1-5	TRBD1	few	CASTPDRAQPQHF	TGTGCCAGCACCCCCGACAGGGCTCAGCCCCAGCATTTT
TRBV5-1	16	TRBJ2-1	TRBD2	-	CASSPTGTSGNNEQFF	TGCGCCAGCAGCCCAACCGGGACTAGCGGGAACAATGAGCAGTTCTTC
TRBV28	12	TRBJ1-2	-	-	CASGGDTYGYTF	TGTGCCAGCGGGGGTGACACCTATGGCTACACCTTC
TRBV5-1	14	TRBJ2-1	-	-	CASSSPGLYNEQFF	TGCGCCAGCAGCTCACCAGGACTATACAATGAGCAGTTCTTC
TRBV27	13	TRBJ2-3	-	once	CASSLTRADTQYF	TGTGCCAGCAGTTTGACCCGGGCAGATACGCAGTATTTT
TRBV5-1	14	TRBJ2-7	-	-	CASSPRGGVGEQYF	TGCGCCAGCAGCCCCCGGGGTGGGGTCGGCGAGCAGTACTTC
TRBV7-9	13	TRBJ2-5	TRBD1	-	CASSLEGQGAQYF	TGTGCCAGCAGCTTAGAAGGACAGGGGGCCCAGTACTTC
TRBV5-4	15	TRBJ2-7	-	-	CASSQGKGLYYEQYF	TGTGCCAGCAGCCAAGGGAAGGGACTGTACTACGAGCAGTACTTC
TRBV2	14	TRBJ2-1	-	once	CASSGANRYNEQFF	TGTGCCAGCAGTGGGGCTAACAGGTACAATGAGCAGTTCTTC
TRBV7-3	13	TRBJ1-1	TRBD1	-	CASSRQGLTEAFF	TGTGCCAGCAGCCGACAGGGGCTCACTGAAGCTTTCTTT
TRBV6-1	14	TRBJ1-5	-	-	CASSLTSVDQPQHF	TGTGCCAGCAGTCTGACGTCAGTTGATCAGCCCCAGCATTTT
TRBV23-1	13	TRBJ1-4	TRBD1	-	CASQQDRDPKLFF	TGCGCCAGTCAGCAGGACAGGGATCCGAAACTGTTTTTT